This T cell receptor (beta chain) is from a study of T-cell reconstitution after alpha-beta-depleted transplantation in children. Germline lookup yields CDR1 SQVTM and CDR2 ANQGSEA. V lost 6 bases and J lost 4; bases outside the gene matches: 7. The CDR3 spans 13 residues. Preparation of the TCRbeta library used unique molecular identifiers. TCRdb analysed the PCR reads with MiXCR anew, one entry per CDR3 protein. This sample has about 610,000 distinct CDR3 sequences, with about 10% found just once. The sequenced sample was PBMCs from the stem cell graft donor, obtained from the stem cell graft. The sequence was obtained from a human donor who donated a stem cell graft to a child with acute myeloid leukemia. The V and J genes are TRBV29-1 and TRBJ2-3; 7 positions match TRBD1. CDR3 bases: TGCAGCGTCCTGGGACAGAAGGCAGATACGCAGTATTTT. Its protein product is CSVLGQKADTQYF.